This note documents a single T cell receptor beta chain sequence. The data derive from a study of blood T cell repertoires in COVID-19. Study context: From the United States, Italy and Spain came samples of acute and convalescent COVID-19. The analysed material was cDNA or gDNA that came from T cells, B-cell-depleted T cells, or PBMCs.

Authors' data handling: Amplified reference gene primers provided the basis for estimating nucleated cell counts. Sequenced by immunoSEQ multiplex PCR; TCRdb stores in-frame clones only, minus some. Clonal size and the V and J genes are those of that table, whereas D and trimming came from the DNA. The data hold 75,000 to 95,000 clones, with around 82% observed a single time. V dropped 6 bases and J dropped 4; count of bases not matched to a gene: 3. CDR1 is ENHRY and CDR2 is SYGVKD in the germline V gene. CDR3 length equals 13 residues. Sequenced material: peripheral blood. The chain uses TRBV10-3 and TRBJ1-1, with 9 positions matching TRBD1. The origin of this receptor is a man aged 55-75 years with acute or convalescent COVID-19. As DNA, the CDR3 is TGTGCCATCAGGGACAGGGGAGTCACTGAAGCTTTCTTT. Amino acid sequence: CAIRDRGVTEAFF.